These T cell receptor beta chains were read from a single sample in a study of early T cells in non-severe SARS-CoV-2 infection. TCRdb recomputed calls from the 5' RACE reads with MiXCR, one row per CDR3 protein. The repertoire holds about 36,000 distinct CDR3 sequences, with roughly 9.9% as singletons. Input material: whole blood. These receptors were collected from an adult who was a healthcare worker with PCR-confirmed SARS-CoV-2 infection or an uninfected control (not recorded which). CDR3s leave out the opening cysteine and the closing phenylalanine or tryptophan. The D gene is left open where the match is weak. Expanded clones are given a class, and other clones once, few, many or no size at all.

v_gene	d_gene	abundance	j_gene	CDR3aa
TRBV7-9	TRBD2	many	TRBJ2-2	ASSKASGGLTGELF
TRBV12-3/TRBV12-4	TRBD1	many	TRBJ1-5	ASSPPRAGGVQPQH
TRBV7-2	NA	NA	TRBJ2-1	ASSNIGYMF
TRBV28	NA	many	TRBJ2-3	ASTPSTDTQY
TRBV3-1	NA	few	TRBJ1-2	ASSQAGRGFGYT
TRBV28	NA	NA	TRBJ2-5	ATREQTQY
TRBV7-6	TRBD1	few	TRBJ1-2	ASSLRQGDGYT
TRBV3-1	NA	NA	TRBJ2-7	ASSRTEVYEQY
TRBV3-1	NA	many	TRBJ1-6	ASSHRSGTGSPLH
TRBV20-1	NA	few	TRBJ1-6	SAGTDSRQNSPLH
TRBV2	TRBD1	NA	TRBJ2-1	ASPRGQGAYEQF
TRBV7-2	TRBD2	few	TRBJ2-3	ASRGARGLDSTDTQY
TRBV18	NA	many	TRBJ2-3	ASSPDARVGTQY
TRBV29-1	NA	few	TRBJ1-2	SITFGAGDGYT
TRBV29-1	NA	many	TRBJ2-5	SVEVASQETQY
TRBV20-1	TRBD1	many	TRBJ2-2	SARDLTTGHTGELF
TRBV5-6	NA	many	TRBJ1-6	ASSARQNSPLH
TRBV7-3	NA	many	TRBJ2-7	ASSLGRNDGEQY
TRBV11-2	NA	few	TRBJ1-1	ASSLGLGGNTEAF
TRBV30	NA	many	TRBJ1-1	GWGNTEAF
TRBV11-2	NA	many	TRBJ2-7	ASSPLVGGGYEQY
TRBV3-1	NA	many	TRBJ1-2	ASTPGRDRSGYT
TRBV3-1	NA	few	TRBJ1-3	ASSQRAGGNTIY
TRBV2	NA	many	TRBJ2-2	ASSELRGANTGELF
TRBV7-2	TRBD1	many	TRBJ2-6	ASSFDPTGLGGANVLT
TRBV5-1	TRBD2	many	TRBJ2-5	ASSLEKRGFQETQY
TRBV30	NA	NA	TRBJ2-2	AWSALARELF
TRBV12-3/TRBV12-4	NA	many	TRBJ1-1	ASSLFRMNTEAF
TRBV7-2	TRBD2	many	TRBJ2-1	ASNLRGGRAYNEQF
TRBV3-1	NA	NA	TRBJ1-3	ASSQVGTIY
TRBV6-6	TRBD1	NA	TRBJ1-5	ASSPRQGSSAQPQH
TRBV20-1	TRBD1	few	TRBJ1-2	SAFPDRVGYGYT
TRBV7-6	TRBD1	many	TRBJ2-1	ASSPRYRGREQF
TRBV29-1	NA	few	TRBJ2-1	SVVNPQGGNEQF
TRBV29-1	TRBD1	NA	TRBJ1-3	SAPGQAGNTIY
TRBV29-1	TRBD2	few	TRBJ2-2	SVREGVNTGELF
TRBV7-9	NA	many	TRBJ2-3	ASSSGYPTDTQY
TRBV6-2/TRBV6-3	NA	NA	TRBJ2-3	ASKARPTDTQY
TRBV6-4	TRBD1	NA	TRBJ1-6	ASNEGALSPLH
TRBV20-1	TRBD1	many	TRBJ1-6	SASPLGAGGNSPLH
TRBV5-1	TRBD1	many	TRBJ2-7	ASSFQGADEQY
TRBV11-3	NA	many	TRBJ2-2	ASSARTETGELF
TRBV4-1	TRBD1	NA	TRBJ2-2	ASSQMDRPNTGELF
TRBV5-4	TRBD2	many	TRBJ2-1	ASSYGGGLAGYRSYNEQF
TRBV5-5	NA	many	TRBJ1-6	ASSGDRSPLH
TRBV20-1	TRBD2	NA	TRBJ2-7	SARGTSESYEQY
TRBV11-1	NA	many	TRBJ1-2	ASSSGGDGYT
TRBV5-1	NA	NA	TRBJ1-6	ASSLDDNSPLH
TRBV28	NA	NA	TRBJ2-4	ASSSPEMAKNIQY
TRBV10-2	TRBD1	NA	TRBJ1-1	ASSAGGPGLEAF
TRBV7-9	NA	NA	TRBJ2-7	ASSPPMREPYEQY
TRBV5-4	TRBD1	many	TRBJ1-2	ASSRGQSNYGYT
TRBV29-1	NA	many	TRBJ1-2	SASLNYGYT
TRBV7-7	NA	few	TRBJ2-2	ASSPSGVIPGELF
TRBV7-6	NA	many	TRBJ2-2	ASSPGADTGELF
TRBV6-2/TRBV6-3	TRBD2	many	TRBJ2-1	ASSRGGDYNEQF
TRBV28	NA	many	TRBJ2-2	ASSLGVRTNTGELF